Each of the 19 T cell receptor beta chains below was sequenced from the same sample in a study of response to subunit inactivated influenza vaccine. Each CDR3 protein is one row after TCRdb ran MiXCR on the RT-PCR reads. The sample lists 500,000 to 600,000 distinct CDR3 sequences, less than 8% occurring once. The sequences come from PBMCs from blood, collected approximately 25 months after vaccination. These receptor sequences come from a man aged 50 to 69 who received an inactivated influenza vaccine.

Many counts were recorded for this clonotype. This chain uses TRBV4-3 with TRBJ1-1; D is possibly TRBD1 (5 bases). The CDR3 sequence is 14 residues long. V dropped 0 bases and J dropped 7 bases, with 12 bases sitting between them. The germline gives CDR1 LGHNA, CDR2 YSLEER. CDR3 sequence (DNA): TGCGCCAGCAGCCAAGATATCGGCAGGGATGAAGCTTTCTTT. It translates to CASSQDIGRDEAFF.

V gene TRBV20-1 combines with J gene TRBJ2-2; 7 bases align to TRBD1. J gave up 4 bases and V 2 bases, and 4 bases lay outside the gene matches. The CDR3 covers 14 residues. Germline CDR1 DFQATT, CDR2 SNEGSKA (reference sequence). The CDR3 sequence: CSARYRGSTGELFF. The CDR3 DNA follows: TGCAGTGCTAGATACAGGGGATCCACCGGGGAGCTGTTTTTT.

The genes are TRBV29-1 and TRBJ2-5, with TRBD1 identical over 12 bases. The CDR3 length is 15 residues. The ends lost 7 bases at V and 3 bases at J; junction bases unmatched: 9. Germline assignment: CDR1 SQVTM and CDR2 ANQGSEA. The DNA for the CDR3 is TGCAGCGCCGCCGCCGGGACAGGGGGCGAAGAGACCCAGTACTTC. Translating gives CSAAAGTGGEETQYF.

The rearrangement links TRBV30 to TRBJ2-3; 7 nucleotides align to TRBD1. The germline V gene encodes CDR1 GTSNPN and CDR2 SVGIG (reference sequence). This CDR3 has 13 residues. The trim removed 0 bases at V and 3 bases at J, leaving 0 bases unmatched. CDR3 DNA: TGTGCCTGGAGTGTACAGGGGACAGATACGCAGTATTTT. It translates to CAWSVQGTDTQYF.

In its sample, this clonotype was seen many times. The chain has TRBV28 and TRBJ2-1, with 8 nucleotides matching TRBD2. The J segment lost 6 bases and the V segment lost 10 bases, leaving 11 bases of the junction unmatched. In germline, CDR1 is MDHEN, CDR2 SYDVKM. The CDR3 sequence is 14 residues long. CDR3 region: CATEPAGEGNEQFF. The CDR3 coding sequence is TGTGCCACCGAGCCAGCGGGAGAGGGCAATGAGCAGTTCTTC. The variable domain in full, completed from reference TRBV28 and TRBJ2-1, reads DVKVTQSSRYLVKRTGEKVFLECVQDMDHENMFWYRQDPGLGLRLIYFSYDVKMKEKGDIPEGYSVSREKKERFSLILESASTNQTSMYLCATEPAGEGNEQFFGPGTRLTVL.

The chain carries TRBV5-5 and TRBJ1-6; possible D gene TRBD1, 5 bases. Per the germline V gene, CDR1 is SGHKS and CDR2 is YYEKEE (reference sequence). Trimming left V 2 bases short and J 9 bases short, with 12 bases between. CDR3 length: 14 amino acids. Here the CDR3 DNA reads TGTGCCAGCAGCTTTCTGAGGGGTAGTTCACCCCTCCACTTT. This gives the protein CASSFLRGSSPLHF.

This clonotype was seen ten or more times. Compared with germline, one end of the junction differs, possibly owing to a read error. V and J are TRBV4-3 and TRBJ2-7, with TRBD2 matching over 12 bases. The CDR3 has 14 residues. Germline CDR1 is LGHNA and CDR2 is YSLEER. The CDR3 DNA is TGTGCCAGCAGCCGGACTAGCGGGACCTACGAGCAGTACTTC. Translating it yields CASSRTSGTYEQYF.

This clonotype was recorded a few times. The J gene is TRBJ1-3, the V gene TRBV12-3 or TRBV12-4; 7 bases are a match to TRBD1. The V and J ends lost 6 bases and 0 bases, in that order; junction bases with no gene match: 5. The CDR3 covers 15 residues. This CDR3 reads CASSQEGASGNTIYF. The CDR3 bases are TGTGCCAGCAGCCAGGAGGGGGCCTCTGGAAACACCATATATTTT.

This clonotype was recorded many times. The chain links TRBV12-3 or TRBV12-4 to TRBJ2-1, with 16 bases identical to TRBD2. V was clipped by 5 bases and J by 7 bases; unmatched bases: 8. CDR3 length equals 17 residues. The CDR3 region has the DNA TGTGCCAGCAGTAAGGGACTAGCGGGGGGGTTTAATAATGAGCAGTTCTTC. This encodes CASSKGLAGGFNNEQFF.

This clonotype appeared a few times. The chain is built from TRBV4-1 and TRBJ2-5; 13 bases agree with TRBD2. The CDR3 loop spans 16 amino acids. The trim removed 6 bases at V and 3 bases at J, leaving 7 bases unmatched. The germline gives CDR1 MGHRA, CDR2 YSYEKL. Written as DNA, the CDR3 is TGCGCCAGCAGAAGGGGACTAGCGGGGTCGAAAGAGACCCAGTACTTC. As protein: CASRRGLAGSKETQYF.

This chain joins TRBV28 and TRBJ2-7; weak D call: TRBD2 (6 bases). Germline CDR1 and CDR2: MDHEN and SYDVKM. Trimming took 5 bases from V and 3 from J, leaving 14 bases between them. CDR3 size: 14 residues. The DNA of the CDR3 is TGTGCCAGCAGTACCGGGACTGAGCACTACGAGCAGTACTTC. Amino acid sequence: CASSTGTEHYEQYF.

Many counts were recorded for this clonotype. The chain joins TRBV5-1 to TRBJ2-7, with a weak D call TRBD2 (6 bases). Trimming stripped 4 bases from V and 0 bases from J, with 20 bases between. The CDR3 sequence is 17 residues long. Germline loops: CDR1 SGHRS, CDR2 YFSETQ. CDR3 nucleotide sequence: TGCGCCAGCAGCAAATCAGAAACCGGAGGGAGCTCCTACGAGCAGTACTTC. Translated: CASSKSETGGSSYEQYF. The variable domain in full, completed from reference TRBV5-1 and TRBJ2-7, reads KAGVTQTPRYLIKTRGQQVTLSCSPISGHRSVSWYQQTPGQGLQFLFEYFSETQRNKGNFPGRFSGRQFSNSRSEMNVSTLELGDSALYLCASSKSETGGSSYEQYFGPGTRLTVT.

This clonotype was recorded a few times. This sequence joins TRBV7-9 and TRBJ1-1, with D possibly matching TRBD1 (5 bases). This CDR3 contains 14 residues. The V gene's germline CDR1 is SEHNR and CDR2 FQNEAQ (reference sequence). V was shortened by 5 bases and J by 6 bases, with 16 bases between the two germline ends. The CDR3 DNA is TGTGCCAGCAGCCCCGGGACCGGGGCCCCTGAAGCTTTCTTT. This codes for CASSPGTGAPEAFF.

This clonotype was picked up a small number of times. The chain has TRBV7-8 and TRBJ1-1, with TRBD1 matching 8 bases. The junction had 2 bases not matched to a gene; V was cut back by 5 bases and J by 0 bases. From germline, CDR1 is SGHVS and CDR2 FQNEAQ. The CDR3 is 14 amino acids. In DNA form, the CDR3 reads TGTGCCAGCAGCATGGACAGGGTGAACACTGAAGCTTTCTTT. Translated, it gives CASSMDRVNTEAFF.

The rearrangement joins TRBV9 to TRBJ1-5, with 7 bases aligning to TRBD1. J lost 0 bases, V lost 5 bases, and 5 bases had no gene match. The CDR3 totals 15 residues. Germline CDR1 is SGDLS and CDR2 is YYNGEE. CDR3 sequence reads: CASSAGQVSNQPQHF. The CDR3 DNA reads TGTGCCAGCAGTGCAGGACAGGTTAGCAATCAGCCCCAGCATTTT.

This chain joins TRBV4-3 and TRBJ2-7, with D perhaps being TRBD1 or TRBD2 (5 bases each). The germline CDR1 and CDR2 sequences are LGHNA and YSLEER. This CDR3 has 16 amino acids. Trimming pared 0 bases from V and 3 bases from J, leaving 15 bases between. The CDR3 loop is CASSQDWRGAGYEQYF. CDR3 in DNA: TGCGCCAGCAGCCAAGATTGGAGAGGGGCCGGCTACGAGCAGTACTTC.

This clonotype was picked up many times. V and J are TRBV29-1 and TRBJ2-7; 10 bases fit TRBD2. CDR1 SQVTM and CDR2 ANQGSEA come from the germline V gene. With 4 bases clipped from V and 6 bases from J, the junction kept 9 bases outside the gene matches. There are 14 residues in the CDR3. The CDR3 region has the DNA TGCAGCGTTGCGATCAGCGGGAGGGCGTCCGAGCAGTACTTC. The encoded protein is CSVAISGRASEQYF.

This clonotype has just a few counts. The chain recombines TRBV5-1 with TRBJ2-7; possible D gene TRBD2, 5 bases. The length of the CDR3 is 14 residues. Trimming pared 2 bases from V and 1 base from J, leaving 10 bases between. Germline lookup yields CDR1 SGHRS and CDR2 YFSETQ. CDR3 region: CASSFVERSYEQYF. The CDR3 region has the DNA TGCGCCAGCAGCTTCGTAGAGCGGTCCTACGAGCAGTACTTC.

This clonotype has more than one count but fewer than ten. The chain couples TRBV20-1 to TRBJ2-5; maybe TRBD1 (6 bases). V lost 6 bases, J lost 5 bases, and 16 bases lay in between. CDR1 DFQATT and CDR2 SNEGSKA come from the germline V gene (reference sequence). The CDR3 sequence is 13 residues long. The CDR3 spells CSAPQGWGETQYF. For the CDR3, the DNA is TGCAGTGCCCCCCAGGGGTGGGGGGAGACCCAGTACTTC.